The 30 T cell receptor beta chains below were found in one sample sequenced in a study of shared clonotypes between healthy human individuals. Method: immunoSEQ multiplex PCR; TCRdb's copy keeps in-frame clones and lacks some. Found here are about 660,000 clones, over 65% of them singletons; the top ten hold under 2%. Sequencing input: memory CD4+ T cells sorted from blood. The subset denotes: CD45RA-negative fraction. All receptors derive from a woman aged 25 to 39 in good health.

The rearrangement uses TRBV2 and TRBJ1-1, with TRBD1 as a possible D gene (5 bases). The V and J ends lost 7 bases and 5 bases respectively, with 11 bases between them. This CDR3 has 12 amino acids. Germline V gene data show CDR1 as SNHLY and CDR2 as FYNNEI. The CDR3 DNA sequence: TGTGCCAGCATTGCAGGGCGTACTGAAGCTTTCTTT. Amino acids: CASIAGRTEAFF.

Comment on this clone: In the same sample, other DNA sequences code for this CDR3. The chain employs TRBV7-9 and TRBJ1-1; possible D gene TRBD1, 6 bases. V was clipped by 1 base and J by 2 bases, with 11 bases between them. The CDR3 length is 15 residues. Germline values: CDR1 SEHNR, CDR2 FQNEAQ (reference sequence). CDR3 DNA: TGTGCCAGCAGCTTAGTTGGCAGGGGTAACACTGAAGCTTTCTTT. Protein product: CASSLVGRGNTEAFF. Drawing the rest from reference TRBV7-9 and TRBJ1-1, the complete variable domain is DTGVSQNPRHKITKRGQNVTFRCDPISEHNRLYWYRQTLGQGPEFLTYFQNEAQLEKSRLLSDRFSAERPKGSFSTLEIQRTEQGDSAMYLCASSLVGRGNTEAFFGQGTRLTVV.

The chain recombines TRBV5-8 with TRBJ2-2; TRBD2 matches at 11 bases. The CDR3 is made up of 17 amino acids. Germline CDR1 reads SGHTS; CDR2 reads YDEGEE. The J segment lost 7 bases and the V segment lost 4 bases, leaving 12 bases of the junction unmatched. The CDR3 sequence is CASSASPLAGGVGELFF. The CDR3 region has the DNA TGTGCCAGCAGCGCATCGCCGCTAGCGGGAGGTGTCGGGGAGCTGTTTTTT.

The sample holds one count of this clone. CDR3 sequence: CASSLPTGTSYNEQFF. DNA for the CDR3: TGTGCCAGCAGTTTACCCACCGGGACGTCCTACAATGAGCAGTTCTTC. V is TRBV5-8 and J is TRBJ2-1; D might be TRBD1 or TRBD2, each matching 5 bases. The CDR3 covers 16 residues. The V end was cut by 5 bases, the J end by 1 base, with 16 bases between. From germline, CDR1 is SGHTS and CDR2 YDEGEE. Supplemented by reference TRBV5-8 and TRBJ2-1, the full variable domain reads EAGVTQSPTHLIKTRGQQATLRCSPISGHTSVYWYQQALGLGLQFLLWYDEGEERNRGNFPPRFSGRQFPNYSSELNVNALELEDSALYLCASSLPTGTSYNEQFFGPGTRLTVL.

The CDR3 sequence is CASSLQDRVGNEQFF. CDR3 nucleotide sequence: TGTGCCAGCAGCTTACAAGATCGGGTCGGGAATGAGCAGTTCTTC. The rearrangement links TRBV11-2 to TRBJ2-1; no firm D call. This CDR3 region has 15 residues. Trimming stripped 2 bases from V and 7 bases from J, with 15 bases between. Germline CDR1 is SGHAT and CDR2 is FQNNGV. Drawing the rest from reference TRBV11-2 and TRBJ2-1, the complete variable domain is EAGVAQSPRYKIIEKRQSVAFWCNPISGHATLYWYQQILGQGPKLLIQFQNNGVVDDSQLPKDRFSAERLKGVDSTLKIQPAKLEDSAVYLCASSLQDRVGNEQFFGPGTRLTVL.

The chain couples TRBV28 to TRBJ2-1; 12 bases are a match to TRBD2. CDR3 length: 15 residues. The germline gives CDR1 MDHEN, CDR2 SYDVKM. V was clipped by 11 bases and J by 8 bases; unmatched bases: 13. CDR3 nucleotides: TGTGCCTGGAGCCTGCTAGCGGGAGGGCCGGATGAGCAGTTCTTC. This gives the protein CAWSLLAGGPDEQFF.

The chain has TRBV2 and TRBJ1-1; 7 bases fit TRBD1. The CDR3 is 14 amino acids. CDR1 is SNHLY, CDR2 FYNNEI, per germline. The ends lost 5 bases at V and 4 bases at J; junction bases unmatched: 7. The CDR3 nucleotides read TGTGCCAGCAGTTCAACCGCAGGGGGCACTGAAGCTTTCTTT. This sequence encodes CASSSTAGGTEAFF.

The CDR3 DNA reads TGTGCCACCCTACCGGGGGCGCCCACCGGGGAGCTGTTTTTT. Its protein is CATLPGAPTGELFF. This chain links TRBV6-6 with TRBJ2-2; tentatively, D is TRBD1 or TRBD2 (6 bases each). Germline V lookup: CDR1 MNHNY, CDR2 SVGAGI (reference sequence). V gave up 10 bases and J gave up 4 bases, with 16 bases separating them. The CDR3 loop spans 14 amino acids.

The chain couples TRBV19 to TRBJ2-1; 8 nucleotides align to TRBD2. The CDR3 runs 16 residues. Germline V gene sequence: CDR1 LNHDA, CDR2 SQIVND (reference sequence). J lost 0 bases, V lost 5 bases, and 6 bases had no gene match. This chain's CDR3 is CASSLTSATSYNEQFF. The DNA for the CDR3 is TGTGCCAGTAGTCTGACTAGCGCGACCTCCTACAATGAGCAGTTCTTC.

This chain connects TRBV5-1 to TRBJ2-1, with 13 bases identical to TRBD2. Looked up from germline, CDR1 is SGHRS and CDR2 is YFSETQ. After removal of 3 bases from V and 9 bases from J, the junction contained 3 bases not matched to a gene. The CDR3 covers 14 residues. The CDR3 DNA sequence: TGCGCCAGCAGCTGGGGGACTAGCGGGATTGAGCAGTTCTTC. Translated, it gives CASSWGTSGIEQFF.

This clone came up a few times. Different DNA sequences within this sample yield the same CDR3. V usage is TRBV5-1 and J usage is TRBJ2-1, with 10 bases matching TRBD2. CDR3 size: 15 residues. Germline V lookup: CDR1 SGHRS, CDR2 YFSETQ. V lost 4 bases, J lost 4 bases, and 5 bases stayed unmatched. CDR3 coding DNA: TGCGCCAGCAGCCCCGATAGCGGGGGGTACAATGAGCAGTTCTTC. It is translated as CASSPDSGGYNEQFF.

The gene calls are TRBV28 and TRBJ2-1; tentative D call: TRBD2 (7 bases). V gave up 8 bases and J gave up 6 bases, with 14 bases separating them. From germline, CDR1 is MDHEN and CDR2 SYDVKM. This CDR3 is 13 amino acids long. This chain's CDR3 is CASGGGASNEQFF. The CDR3 DNA is TGTGCCAGCGGGGGGGGCGCGTCCAATGAGCAGTTCTTC.

The chain employs TRBV19 and TRBJ1-3; D is uncertain. CDR3 length: 12 amino acids. V was shortened by 5 bases and J by 3 bases, with 5 bases between the two germline ends. Per the germline V gene, CDR1 is LNHDA and CDR2 is SQIVND (reference sequence). The CDR3 DNA reads TGTGCCAGTAGTCAAAATGGAAACACCATATATTTT. It translates to CASSQNGNTIYF.

The CDR3 coding sequence is TGCGCCAGCAGCTTGGATAAGGATTCTAACTATGGCTACACCTTC. Translating gives CASSLDKDSNYGYTF. The chain carries TRBV5-1 and TRBJ1-2; D unresolved. CDR1 is SGHRS, CDR2 YFSETQ, per germline. Trimming took 0 bases from V and 0 from J, leaving 9 bases between them. This CDR3 spans 15 amino acids.

This clone was seen once. The chain uses TRBV7-8 and TRBJ2-5; tentative D call: TRBD2 (5 bases). CDR3 length equals 15 residues. The V gene lost 2 bases and the J gene lost 4 bases, with 14 bases spanning the gap. Germline values: CDR1 SGHVS, CDR2 FQNEAQ. In DNA, the CDR3 is TGTGCCAGCAGCTTATTCCCCCAGAGCGGAGAGACCCAGTACTTC. Translating it yields CASSLFPQSGETQYF.

V gene TRBV6-1 combines with J gene TRBJ1-2, with 8 bases matching TRBD1. The CDR3 is 19 residues long. Trimming cost V 0 bases and J 4 bases; bases outside gene matches: 16. From germline, CDR1 is MNHNS and CDR2 SASEGT. The CDR3 nucleotides are TGTGCCAGCAGTGAAGCGTTGGGGACAGGATCCTCGAGGGGCTATGGCTACACCTTC. This codes for CASSEALGTGSSRGYGYTF.

This chain connects TRBV2 to TRBJ2-7; 8 bases are shared with TRBD1. The CDR3 is made up of 14 amino acids. Germline V gene sequence: CDR1 SNHLY, CDR2 FYNNEI. V shed 6 bases, J shed 3 bases, and the junction held 7 bases outside the gene matches. CDR3 region: CASRPYRGNYEQYF. The CDR3 DNA follows: TGTGCCAGCAGACCTTACAGGGGGAACTACGAGCAGTACTTC. Complete variable domain (other parts from reference TRBV2 and TRBJ2-7): EPEVTQTPSHQVTQMGQEVILRCVPISNHLYFYWYRQILGQKVEFLVSFYNNEISEKSEIFDDQFSVERPDGSNFTLKIRSTKLEDSAMYFCASRPYRGNYEQYFGPGTRLTVT.

The rearrangement joins TRBV13 to TRBJ2-1, with 7 bases matching TRBD2. Germline CDR1 PRHDT, CDR2 FYEKMQ (reference sequence). With V trimmed by 4 bases and J by 10 bases, 13 bases remained unmatched. There are 15 residues in the CDR3. CDR3 in DNA: TGTGCCAGCAGCTACGGACTAGTTGGAGATCGCGAGCAGTTCTTC. It codes for CASSYGLVGDREQFF.

The DNA for the CDR3 is TGTGCCAGCCTCCAAGCGGGAGGGCGCGAGCAGTACTTC. Protein: CASLQAGGREQYF. The chain couples TRBV6-1 to TRBJ2-7, with TRBD2 matching 10 bases. The length of the CDR3 is 13 residues. V lost 8 bases and J lost 6; bases outside the gene matches: 7. CDR1 and CDR2 (germline): MNHNS, SASEGT.

This chain joins TRBV2 and TRBJ1-2; D remains ambiguous. Trimming shortened V by 10 bases and J by 8 bases, and 23 bases separated the two germline ends. The CDR3 consists of 14 residues. Germline CDR1 and CDR2: SNHLY and FYNNEI. The CDR3 DNA is TGTGCCATCCCCTCGGGCAGGCGCATCTGGGGCTACACCTTC. This encodes CAIPSGRRIWGYTF.

The chain has TRBV14 and TRBJ2-2; TRBD2 is a possible D gene (6 bases). Germline CDR1 SGHDN, CDR2 FVKESK. Between the trimmed V and J ends, which lost 5 bases and 3 bases, there was a span of 19 bases. The length of the CDR3 is 17 residues. For the CDR3, the DNA is TGTGCCAGCAGCGCCGACGTGGGGAGGTCGCACACCGGGGAGCTGTTTTTT. As protein: CASSADVGRSHTGELFF.

The rearrangement links TRBV7-3 to TRBJ2-2; tentative D call: TRBD1 (6 bases). The CDR3 covers 14 residues. Germline V gene data show CDR1 as SGHTA and CDR2 as FQGTGA. V lost 3 bases to trimming and J lost 3 bases, with 8 bases between them. The CDR3 bases are TGTGCCAGCAGCTTGCAGGGGTACACCGGGGAGCTGTTTTTT. The encoded protein is CASSLQGYTGELFF.

The V gene is TRBV28, the J gene TRBJ2-7; 8 nucleotides align to TRBD2. There are 16 residues in the CDR3. The J segment lost 1 base and the V segment lost 1 base, leaving 6 bases of the junction unmatched. Germline values: CDR1 MDHEN, CDR2 SYDVKM. The chain's CDR3 is CASSLYSSGKSYEQYF. The CDR3, as DNA: TGTGCCAGCAGTTTATATAGTAGCGGGAAATCCTACGAGCAGTACTTC.

CDR3 sequence: CASSSWTGRSGELFF. The CDR3 DNA reads as TGTGCCAGCAGCTCTTGGACAGGGAGGTCCGGGGAGCTGTTTTTT. The chain carries TRBV11-1 and TRBJ2-2; 8 nucleotides match TRBD1. The germline gives CDR1 SGHAT, CDR2 FQDESV (reference sequence). The CDR3 sequence is 15 residues long. J lost 6 bases, V lost 4 bases, and 7 bases had no gene match. Full variable domain (rest looked up from reference TRBV11-1 and TRBJ2-2): EAEVAQSPRYKITEKSQAVAFWCDPISGHATLYWYRQILGQGPELLVQFQDESVVDDSQLPKDRFSAERLKGVDSTLKIQPAELGDSAMYLCASSSWTGRSGELFFGEGSRLTVL.

The chain has TRBV15 and TRBJ2-7; 8 bases are shared with TRBD1. Germline V CDR1 and CDR2: LNHNV, YYDKDF (reference sequence). The V and J ends lost 0 bases and 4 bases, in that order; junction bases with no gene match: 2. The CDR3 sequence is 14 residues long. The CDR3 nucleotides read TGTGCCACCAGCAGAGAAGGGACAGGATACGAGCAGTACTTC. Protein product: CATSREGTGYEQYF.

This rearrangement joins TRBV4-1 to TRBJ2-1, with D unclear. CDR3 length equals 14 residues. V lost 0 bases to trimming and J lost 3 bases, with 6 bases between them. Germline values: CDR1 MGHRA, CDR2 YSYEKL. DNA of the CDR3: TGCGCCAGCAGCCAAGATCCAGTCTACAATGAGCAGTTCTTC. Amino acids: CASSQDPVYNEQFF.

V is TRBV5-4 and J is TRBJ2-3; 12 bases agree with TRBD2. CDR3 length equals 16 residues. Germline V gene data show CDR1 as SGHNT and CDR2 as YYREEE (reference sequence). V dropped 4 bases and J dropped 3; count of bases not matched to a gene: 6. The CDR3 DNA is TGTGCCAGCAGCATTTTACTAGCGGGAGGAACAGATACGCAGTATTTT. Translating gives CASSILLAGGTDTQYF. The variable domain in full, with the rest retrieved from reference TRBV5-4 and TRBJ2-3, is ETGVTQSPTHLIKTRGQQVTLRCSSQSGHNTVSWYQQALGQGPQFIFQYYREEENGRGNFPPRFSGLQFPNYSSELNVNALELDDSALYLCASSILLAGGTDTQYFGPGTRLTVL.

This clone was counted between two and nine times. This chain joins TRBV10-1 and TRBJ2-5; 8 positions match TRBD2. The V gene end was trimmed by 5 bases and the J gene end by 6 bases; junction bases not matched to a gene: 11. There are 15 residues in the CDR3. Germline V CDR1 and CDR2: WNHNN, SYGVQD (reference sequence). CDR3 amino acids: CASSSSRAGVQTQYF. CDR3 nucleotides: TGCGCCAGCAGTTCGAGTCGAGCGGGAGTTCAGACCCAGTACTTC.

This chain joins TRBV7-9 and TRBJ2-2, with 12 bases matching TRBD2. The V segment lost 2 bases and the J segment 5 bases; nucleotides outside the gene matches: 9. CDR1 is SEHNR, CDR2 FQNEAQ, per germline (reference sequence). The CDR3 runs 18 residues. CDR3 protein: CASSLRFGLAGNTGELFF. The DNA for the CDR3 is TGTGCCAGCAGCTTAAGGTTCGGACTAGCGGGAAATACCGGGGAGCTGTTTTTT.

Only a few counts were recorded for this clone. The rearrangement uses TRBV29-1 and TRBJ2-1; 10 positions match TRBD2. The ends lost 3 bases at V and 3 bases at J; junction bases unmatched: 14. The CDR3 covers 18 residues. Germline V lookup: CDR1 SQVTM, CDR2 ANQGSEA. The CDR3 loop reads CSVESIGLAELFYNEQFF. CDR3 bases: TGCAGCGTTGAGTCTATCGGACTAGCGGAATTATTCTACAATGAGCAGTTCTTC.